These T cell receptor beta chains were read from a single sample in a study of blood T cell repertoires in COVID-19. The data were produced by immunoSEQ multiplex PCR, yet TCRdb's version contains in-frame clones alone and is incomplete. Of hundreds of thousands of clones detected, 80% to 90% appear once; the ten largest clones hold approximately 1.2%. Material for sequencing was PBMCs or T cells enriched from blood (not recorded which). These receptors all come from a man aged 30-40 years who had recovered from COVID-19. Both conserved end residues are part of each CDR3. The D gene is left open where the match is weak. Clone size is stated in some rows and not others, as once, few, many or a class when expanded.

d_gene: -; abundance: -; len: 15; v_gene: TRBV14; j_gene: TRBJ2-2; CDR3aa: CASSEANLPTGELFF; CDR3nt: TGTGCCAGCAGCGAAGCCAACCTACCTACCGGGGAGCTGTTTTTT
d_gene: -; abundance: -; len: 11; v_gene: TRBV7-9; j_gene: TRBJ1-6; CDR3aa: CASSSNSPLHF; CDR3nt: TGTGCCAGCAGCTCGAATTCACCCCTCCACTTT
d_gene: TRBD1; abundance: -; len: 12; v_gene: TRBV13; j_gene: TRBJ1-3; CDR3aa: CATWDSGNTIYF; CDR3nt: TGTGCCACCTGGGACAGTGGAAACACCATATATTTT
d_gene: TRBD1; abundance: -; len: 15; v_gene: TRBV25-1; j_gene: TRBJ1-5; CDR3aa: CASSDDRGGDQPQHF; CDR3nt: TGTGCCAGCAGTGATGACAGGGGGGGTGATCAGCCCCAGCATTTT
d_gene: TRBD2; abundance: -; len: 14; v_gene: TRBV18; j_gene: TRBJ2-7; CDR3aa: CASSLAGLAYEQYF; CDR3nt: TGTGCCAGCTCATTAGCGGGACTAGCCTACGAGCAGTACTTC
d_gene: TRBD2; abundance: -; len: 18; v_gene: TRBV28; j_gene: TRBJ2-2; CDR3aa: CASSGLAGGPRDTGELFF; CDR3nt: TGTGCCAGCAGTGGACTAGCGGGAGGGCCTCGGGACACCGGGGAGCTGTTTTTT
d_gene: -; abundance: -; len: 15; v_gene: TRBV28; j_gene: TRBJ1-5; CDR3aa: CASSSQGHQDQPQHF; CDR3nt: TGTGCCAGCAGTTCACAGGGACACCAGGATCAGCCCCAGCATTTT
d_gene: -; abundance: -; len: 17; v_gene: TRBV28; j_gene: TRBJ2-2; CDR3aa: CASSTRSPSEITGELFF; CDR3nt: TGTGCCAGCAGTACACGCAGCCCTAGCGAGATCACCGGGGAGCTGTTTTTT
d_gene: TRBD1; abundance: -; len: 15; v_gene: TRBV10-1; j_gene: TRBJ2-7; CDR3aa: CASSESTGQEYEQYF; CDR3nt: TGCGCCAGCAGTGAGTCGACTGGACAGGAATACGAGCAGTACTTC
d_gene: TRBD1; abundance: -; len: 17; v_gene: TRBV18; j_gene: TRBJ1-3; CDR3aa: CASSPKSTGPFGNTIYF; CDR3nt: TGTGCCAGCTCACCAAAATCGACAGGGCCCTTTGGAAACACCATATATTTT
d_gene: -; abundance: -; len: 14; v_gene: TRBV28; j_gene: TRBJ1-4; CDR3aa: CASSFMQGSEKLFF; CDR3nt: TGTGCCAGCAGTTTCATGCAGGGAAGTGAAAAACTGTTTTTT
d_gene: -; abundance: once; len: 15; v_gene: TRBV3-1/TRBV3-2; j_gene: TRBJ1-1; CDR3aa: CASSQVWGGIAEAFF; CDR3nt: TGTGCCAGCAGCCAAGTCTGGGGAGGAATCGCTGAAGCTTTCTTT
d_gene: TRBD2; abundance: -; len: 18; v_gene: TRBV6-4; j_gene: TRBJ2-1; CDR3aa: CASSPFSGNTGGHNEQFF; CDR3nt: TGTGCCAGCAGTCCTTTTAGCGGGAACACCGGGGGCCACAATGAGCAGTTCTTC
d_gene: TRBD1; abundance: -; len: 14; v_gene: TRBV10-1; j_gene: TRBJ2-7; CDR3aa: CASSQDRVLSEQYF; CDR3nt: TGCGCCAGCAGTCAAGACAGGGTCCTCTCCGAGCAGTACTTC
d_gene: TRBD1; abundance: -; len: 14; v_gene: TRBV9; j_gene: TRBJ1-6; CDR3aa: CASSVGQGRSPLHF; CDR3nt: TGTGCCAGCAGCGTAGGACAGGGAAGATCACCCCTCCACTTT
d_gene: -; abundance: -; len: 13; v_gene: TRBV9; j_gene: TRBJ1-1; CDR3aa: CASSSQINTEAFF; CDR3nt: TGTGCCAGCAGCTCCCAAATTAACACTGAAGCTTTCTTT
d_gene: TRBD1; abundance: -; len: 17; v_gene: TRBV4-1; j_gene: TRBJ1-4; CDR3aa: CASSQITQGASGEKLFF; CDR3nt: TGCGCCAGCAGCCAAATTACCCAGGGGGCCTCTGGGGAAAAACTGTTTTTT
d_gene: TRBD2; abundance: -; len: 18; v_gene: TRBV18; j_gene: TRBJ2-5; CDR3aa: CASSPPNLVAGWGGTQYF; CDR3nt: TGTGCCAGCTCACCACCGAACCTAGTAGCGGGATGGGGTGGAACCCAGTACTTC
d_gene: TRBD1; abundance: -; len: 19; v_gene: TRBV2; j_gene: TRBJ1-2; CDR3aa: CAINQKGRQGLSGDYGYTF; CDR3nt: TGTGCCATAAATCAAAAGGGGCGACAGGGCTTGAGTGGTGACTATGGCTACACCTTC
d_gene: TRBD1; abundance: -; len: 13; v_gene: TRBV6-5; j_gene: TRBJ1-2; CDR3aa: CASRQGAGDGYTF; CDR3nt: TGTGCCAGCAGACAGGGGGCTGGAGATGGCTACACCTTC
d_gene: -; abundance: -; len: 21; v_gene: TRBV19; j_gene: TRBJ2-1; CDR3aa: CASSIDDPGRLSVLWRDEQFF; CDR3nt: TGTGCCAGTAGTATAGATGACCCCGGCAGGCTCTCAGTACTTTGGCGTGATGAGCAGTTCTTC
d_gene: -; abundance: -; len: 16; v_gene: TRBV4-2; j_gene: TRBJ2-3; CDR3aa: CASSQGATRDTDTQYF; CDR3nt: TGTGCCAGCAGCCAAGGGGCTACGCGAGACACAGATACGCAGTATTTT
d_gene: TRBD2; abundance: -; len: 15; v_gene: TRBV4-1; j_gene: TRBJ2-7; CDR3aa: CASSQGTSALYEQYF; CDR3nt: TGCGCCAGCAGCCAAGGTACTAGCGCACTCTACGAGCAGTACTTC
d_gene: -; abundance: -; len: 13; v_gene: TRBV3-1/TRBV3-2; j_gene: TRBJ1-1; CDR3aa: CASSQTGQLGAFF; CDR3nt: TGTGCCAGCAGCCAAACTGGACAGTTAGGGGCTTTCTTT
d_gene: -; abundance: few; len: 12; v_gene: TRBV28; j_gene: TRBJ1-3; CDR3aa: CASGRRGNTIYF; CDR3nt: TGTGCCAGCGGCCGGAGGGGAAACACCATATATTTT
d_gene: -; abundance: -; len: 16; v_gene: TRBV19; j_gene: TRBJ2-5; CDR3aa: CASSIGSAGSKETQYF; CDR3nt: TGTGCCAGTAGTATAGGGTCGGCAGGGTCCAAAGAGACCCAGTACTTC
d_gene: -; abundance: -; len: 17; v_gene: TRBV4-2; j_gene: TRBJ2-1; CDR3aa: CASSQDPPGNSYNEQFF; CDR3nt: TGTGCCAGCAGCCAAGATCCCCCCGGGAACTCCTACAATGAGCAGTTCTTC
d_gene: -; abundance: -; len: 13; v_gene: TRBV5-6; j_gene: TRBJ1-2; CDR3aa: CASSLVSVRGYTF; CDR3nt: TGTGCCAGCAGCTTAGTATCGGTTCGGGGCTACACCTTC
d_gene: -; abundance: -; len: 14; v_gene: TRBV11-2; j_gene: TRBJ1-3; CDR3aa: CASSLGGSGNTIYF; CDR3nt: TGTGCCAGCAGCTTAGGAGGGTCGGGAAACACCATATATTTT
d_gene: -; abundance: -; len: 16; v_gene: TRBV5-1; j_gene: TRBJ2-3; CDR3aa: CASSKHLGDSTDTQYF; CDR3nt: TGCGCCAGCAGCAAGCATTTAGGGGATTCCACAGATACGCAGTATTTT
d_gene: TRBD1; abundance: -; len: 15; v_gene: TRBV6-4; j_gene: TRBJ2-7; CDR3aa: CASRLVNDRVYEQYF; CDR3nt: TGTGCCAGCAGGTTGGTGAACGACAGGGTATACGAGCAGTACTTC
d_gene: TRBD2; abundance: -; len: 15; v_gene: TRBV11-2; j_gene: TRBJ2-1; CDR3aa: CASSLVAGYYNEQFF; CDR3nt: TGTGCCAGCAGCTTAGTAGCGGGCTACTACAATGAGCAGTTCTTC
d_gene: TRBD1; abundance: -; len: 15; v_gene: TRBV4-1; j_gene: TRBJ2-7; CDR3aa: CASSQDGQGVGEQYF; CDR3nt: TGCGCCAGCAGCCAAGATGGTCAGGGGGTGGGGGAGCAGTACTTC
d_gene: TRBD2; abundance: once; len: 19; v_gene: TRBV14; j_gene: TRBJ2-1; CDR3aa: CASSQDPLRRLAGENEQFF; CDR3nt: TGTGCCAGCAGCCAAGATCCCCTGAGGCGACTAGCGGGAGAGAATGAGCAGTTCTTC
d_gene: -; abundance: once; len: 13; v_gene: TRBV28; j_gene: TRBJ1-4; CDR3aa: CASSSRWAEKLFF; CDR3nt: TGTGCCAGCAGTTCCCGGTGGGCCGAAAAACTGTTTTTT
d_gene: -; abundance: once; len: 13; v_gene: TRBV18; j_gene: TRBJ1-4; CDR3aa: CASSPQGKEKLFF; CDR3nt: TGTGCCAGCTCACCCCAGGGGAAGGAAAAACTGTTTTTT
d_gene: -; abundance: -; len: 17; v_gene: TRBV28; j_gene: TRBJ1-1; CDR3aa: CASSGGDPRIDDTEAFF; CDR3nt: TGTGCCAGCAGTGGGGGGGACCCCCGAATCGATGACACTGAAGCTTTCTTT
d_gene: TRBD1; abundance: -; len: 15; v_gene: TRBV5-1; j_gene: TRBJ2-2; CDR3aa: CASSAGTGGFGELFF; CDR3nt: TGCGCCAGCAGCGCGGGGACAGGGGGCTTCGGGGAGCTGTTTTTT
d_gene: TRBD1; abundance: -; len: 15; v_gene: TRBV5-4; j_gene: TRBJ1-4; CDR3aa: CASSLRTGGSEKLFF; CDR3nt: TGTGCCAGCAGCTTACGGACAGGGGGGAGTGAAAAACTGTTTTTT
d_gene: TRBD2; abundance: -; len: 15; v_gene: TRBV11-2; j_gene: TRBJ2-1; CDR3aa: CASSLESSGRASRFF; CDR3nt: TGTGCCAGCAGCTTAGAGTCTAGCGGGAGGGCCTCGAGGTTCTTC
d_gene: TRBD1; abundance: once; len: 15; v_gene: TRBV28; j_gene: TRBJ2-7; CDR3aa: CASSYSPGTAHEQYF; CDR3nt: TGTGCCAGCAGTTACTCCCCCGGGACAGCTCACGAGCAGTACTTC
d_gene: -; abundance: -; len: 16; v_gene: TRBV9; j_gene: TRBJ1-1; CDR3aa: CASSASRFGGAGEAFF; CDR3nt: TGTGCCAGCAGCGCCTCTCGGTTTGGAGGGGCGGGTGAAGCTTTCTTT
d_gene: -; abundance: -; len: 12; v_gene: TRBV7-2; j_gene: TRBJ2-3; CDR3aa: CASSLFKDTQYF; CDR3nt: TGTGCCAGCAGCTTATTTAAAGATACGCAGTATTTT
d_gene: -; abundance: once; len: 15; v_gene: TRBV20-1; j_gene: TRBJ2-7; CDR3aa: CSASQVGRDTYEQYF; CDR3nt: TGCAGTGCTAGTCAAGTCGGGAGAGACACCTACGAGCAGTACTTC